A selection of T cell receptor beta chains follows, all from one sample in a study of blood T cell repertoires in COVID-19. Libraries were prepared by immunoSEQ multiplex PCR; TCRdb keeps only in-frame clonotypes and omits some of them. This sample has fewer than 30,000 clones, with 84% found just once. The sequenced sample was peripheral blood. The receptors shown here come from a man between 65 and 85 years old with active COVID-19. Each CDR3 is given with its conserved first and last residue. Part of the rows lack a size; the others show once, few, many or a class for expanded clones.

>-|TRBJ2-1|TRBV3-1/TRBV3-2|17
CASSRGPPGQTYNEQFF
>-|TRBJ2-7|TRBV27|19
CASSFVTSGGARHPYEQYF
>-|TRBJ1-5|TRBV19|13
CASSGGGNQPQHF
>-|TRBJ1-6|TRBV30|14
CAWSAGQGGSPLHF
>-|TRBJ2-1|TRBV13|14
CAIPTGGPGNEQFF
>-|TRBJ1-1|TRBV5-5|14
CASSWRARNTEAFF
>-|TRBJ2-7|TRBV7-9|15
CASSSDRDHPYEQYF
>-|TRBJ1-5|TRBV6-6|13
CASSVQANQPQHF
>once|TRBJ2-5|TRBV11-1|15
CASSSRQGARETQYF
>-|TRBJ2-5|TRBV5-1|18
CASSLGKTGGFGAGTQYF
>once|TRBJ2-5|TRBV18|13
CASSRQGKETQYF
>-|TRBJ1-6|TRBV30|16
CAWRSTRTGYNSPLHF
>-|TRBJ1-4|TRBV7-9|15
CASSSFGQTNEKLFF
>-|TRBJ2-1|TRBV30|14
CAWSVGGSYNEQFF
>-|TRBJ2-7|TRBV21-1|20
CASSKALSSSGGAFSYEQYF
>-|TRBJ2-1|TRBV12-3/TRBV12-4|12
CASSSGPNEQFF
>once|TRBJ1-1|TRBV11-2|13
CASSLLGFTEAFF
>-|TRBJ2-7|TRBV9|15
CASSVGSGQGYEQYF
>-|TRBJ2-3|TRBV29-1|13
CSVEPGGTHTQYF
>-|TRBJ2-5|TRBV4-1|16
CASSRPLAGNQETQYF
>-|TRBJ1-6|TRBV30|19
CAWRPTTGTGVSYNSPLHF
>-|TRBJ2-1|TRBV7-9|13
CASSPGEIPKQFF
>-|TRBJ2-5|TRBV4-1|16
CASSQAFRGGGETQYF
>once|TRBJ2-1|TRBV6-1|13
CASSSTGDNEQFF
>-|TRBJ1-2|TRBV2|15
CASEERQGSNYGYTF
>-|TRBJ1-4|TRBV15|15
CATSRGGQRNEKLFF
>-|TRBJ1-5|TRBV6-6|15
CASSRQGARNQPQHF
>-|TRBJ1-2|TRBV6-5|13
CASSSLDRVGYTF
>many|TRBJ1-5|TRBV4-2|15
CASSSQGQGNQPQHF
>-|TRBJ1-1|TRBV7-2|15
CASSFESRSGGGAFF
>-|TRBJ1-2|TRBV28|13
CASSFTGGYGYTF
>once|TRBJ1-2|TRBV6-5|14
CASSYTQATRGYTF
>-|TRBJ1-1|TRBV6-5|14
CASTGPSRGTEAFF
>-|TRBJ1-2|TRBV11-3|13
CASSLRGADGYTF
>-|TRBJ1-5|TRBV5-1|15
CASSKDGGDNQPQHF
>-|TRBJ2-5|TRBV5-4|13
CASSLALQETQYF
>few|TRBJ1-5|TRBV28|15
CASSLWGAGDQPQHF
>-|TRBJ2-7|TRBV6-2/TRBV6-3|13
CASSRDRSYEQYF
>-|TRBJ2-7|TRBV11-2|13
CASSLGQGGGNAF
>-|TRBJ2-7|TRBV2|13
CASSVQGTNEQYF
>-|TRBJ2-5|TRBV7-7|16
CASSAWTGGYQETQYF
>-|TRBJ2-1|TRBV6-5|15
CASSWLTGAYNEQFF
>-|TRBJ1-6|TRBV28|14
CATPGRGAGSPLHF
>-|TRBJ2-7|TRBV29-1|13
CSVVGDRGYEQYF
>-|TRBJ2-7|TRBV5-1|13
CASSPDSRYEQYF
>-|TRBJ1-5|TRBV19|16
CASSMAGGFPNQPQHF
>-|TRBJ1-1|TRBV2|12
CASSVRGLEAFF
>-|TRBJ2-1|TRBV29-1|11
CSAKLEHEQFF
>few|TRBJ1-1|TRBV11-3|15
CASSFQGTGGTEAFF
>-|TRBJ2-7|TRBV5-1|13
CASSRLTGSEQYF